These 18 T cell receptor beta chains originate from one sample sequenced in a study of blood T cell repertoires in COVID-19. Profiled with immunoSEQ multiplex PCR; TCRdb holds only in-frame clones, not every one. The table has approximately 280,000 clones, roughly 87% seen once. Source material: peripheral blood. Source of these receptors: a young man with active or convalescent COVID-19.

The chain links TRBV19 to TRBJ1-1; 11 nucleotides align to TRBD1. Unmatched junction bases numbered 10, after V lost 6 bases and J lost 7 bases. The CDR3 is 15 amino acids. The germline CDR1 and CDR2 sequences are LNHDA and SQIVND (reference sequence). CDR3 sequence reads: CASRFEDRGPSEAFF. The DNA of the CDR3 is TGTGCCAGTAGATTCGAGGACAGGGGGCCGAGTGAAGCTTTCTTT.

V gene TRBV10-2 combines with J gene TRBJ2-7; possibly TRBD2 for D (6 bases). The CDR3 sequence is 14 residues long. V lost 8 bases, J lost 6 bases, and 20 bases lay in between. Germline lookup yields CDR1 WSHSY and CDR2 SAAADI. Here the CDR3 reads CASEVGGNGFEQYF. The CDR3 DNA sequence: TGCGCCAGCGAGGTCGGGGGAAACGGATTCGAGCAGTACTTC.

This clone was seen only a few times. V and J are TRBV15 and TRBJ1-2; the D gene is possibly TRBD1 (6 bases). The V end lost 1 base, the J end lost 2 bases, and 14 bases lay between the germline ends. The V gene's germline CDR1 is LNHNV and CDR2 YYDKDF (reference sequence). CDR3 length equals 16 residues. The CDR3 DNA reads as TGTGCCACCAGCAGAGTCGTGCGGGGGCCGAACTATGGCTACACCTTC. Translated: CATSRVVRGPNYGYTF.

This clone was observed many times. The rearrangement uses TRBV10-1 and TRBJ2-1; tentative D call: TRBD2 (5 bases). Germline CDR1 WNHNN, CDR2 SYGVQD (reference sequence). This CDR3 comprises 18 residues. V lost 0 bases to trimming and J lost 2 bases, with 17 bases between them. CDR3 bases: TGCGCCAGCAGTGAGTCGGAATTCGGGGTTCCAACCTACAATGAGCAGTTCTTC. It specifies CASSESEFGVPTYNEQFF.

This clone was seen only once. This chain connects TRBV20-1 to TRBJ1-1; a weak D match, TRBD1 (5 bases). CDR1 is DFQATT, CDR2 SNEGSKA, per germline (reference sequence). The V end was cut by 2 bases, the J end by 7 bases, with 5 bases between. This CDR3 region has 10 residues. The CDR3 loop is CSARQGEAFF. CDR3 in DNA: TGCAGTGCTAGACAGGGTGAAGCTTTCTTT.

The chain has TRBV19 and TRBJ2-7, with 10 bases identical to TRBD1. The germline CDR1 and CDR2 sequences are LNHDA and SQIVND (reference sequence). The CDR3 loop spans 15 amino acids. After removal of 5 bases from V and 3 bases from J, the junction contained 7 bases not matched to a gene. CDR3: CASSASWTGGYEQYF. The CDR3 DNA reads TGTGCCAGTAGTGCCTCGTGGACAGGGGGCTACGAGCAGTACTTC.

About this clone: Other nucleotide sequences in the sample specify the same CDR3. V usage is TRBV9 and J usage is TRBJ2-1; TRBD1 might be the D (6 bases). The CDR3 has 15 residues. Germline assignment: CDR1 SGDLS and CDR2 YYNGEE. Between the trimmed V and J ends, which lost 0 bases and 4 bases, there was a span of 11 bases. The CDR3 sequence is CASSVAGGGYNEQFF. CDR3 nucleotide sequence: TGTGCCAGCAGCGTAGCTGGGGGCGGATACAATGAGCAGTTCTTC.

V and J are TRBV19 and TRBJ1-1; no reliable D call. CDR1 and CDR2 (germline): LNHDA, SQIVND (reference sequence). The CDR3 extends over 14 amino acids. Trimming removed 5 bases from V and 1 base from J, with 11 bases in between. CDR3 in amino acids: CASSESTTNTEAFF. The DNA for the CDR3 is TGTGCCAGTAGTGAATCAACAACGAACACTGAAGCTTTCTTT.

The gene calls are TRBV29-1 and TRBJ1-2; 9 nucleotides agree with TRBD1. V lost 5 bases to trimming and J lost 3 bases; unmatched junction nucleotides: 7. The germline V gene encodes CDR1 SQVTM and CDR2 ANQGSEA. The CDR3 has 14 amino acids. CDR3 coding DNA: TGCAGCGTTACTGACAGGGGGTCAGACTATGGCTACACCTTC. Translation gives CSVTDRGSDYGYTF.

V usage is TRBV5-6 and J usage is TRBJ1-4; D gene unclear. The CDR3 has 16 amino acids. Trimming shortened V by 1 base and J by 0 bases, and 10 bases separated the two germline ends. Germline CDR1 is SGHDT and CDR2 is YYEEEE. As DNA, the CDR3 is TGTGCCAGCAGCTTGTCCCCTACGGCAACTAATGAAAAACTGTTTTTT. This sequence encodes CASSLSPTATNEKLFF.

This clone has more than one count but fewer than ten. The chain employs TRBV20-1 and TRBJ1-6; 7 nucleotides align to TRBD1. The CDR3 has 16 amino acids. Germline V CDR1 and CDR2: DFQATT, SNEGSKA (reference sequence). Germline trimming cut 3 bases from V and 10 bases from J; bases unmatched to any gene: 15. The CDR3 DNA is TGCAGTGCTAGTCTAGGTAGAGACAGGGTTGGATCACCCCTCCACTTT. As protein: CSASLGRDRVGSPLHF.

This clone was detected a few times. The chain recombines TRBV5-6 with TRBJ1-1; 8 bases align to TRBD1. CDR1 and CDR2 (germline): SGHDT, YYEEEE. V shed 2 bases and J 1 base; nucleotides not matched to a gene: 1. The CDR3 runs to 14 residues. CDR3 nucleotide sequence: TGTGCCAGCAGCTTTGGGACAGGGAACACTGAAGCTTTCTTT. It encodes CASSFGTGNTEAFF.

The chain links TRBV10-3 to TRBJ1-3; TRBD1 matches at 7 bases. Germline V gene sequence: CDR1 ENHRY, CDR2 SYGVKD. The CDR3 length is 13 residues. V lost 8 bases and J lost 3; bases outside the gene matches: 4. CDR3 sequence reads: CAIRGDSGNTIYF. Here the CDR3 DNA reads TGTGCCATCCGCGGGGACAGTGGAAACACCATATATTTT.

The V gene is TRBV11-2, the J gene TRBJ2-2; no clear D. Trimming removed 1 base at V and 7 bases at J, with 4 bases between. The CDR3 runs to 12 residues. Germline lookup yields CDR1 SGHAT and CDR2 FQNNGV. For the CDR3, the DNA is TGTGCCAGCAGCTTAGCGGTCGGGGAGCTGTTTTTT. Its protein product is CASSLAVGELFF. Full variable domain (missing parts from reference TRBV11-2 and TRBJ2-2): EAGVAQSPRYKIIEKRQSVAFWCNPISGHATLYWYQQILGQGPKLLIQFQNNGVVDDSQLPKDRFSAERLKGVDSTLKIQPAKLEDSAVYLCASSLAVGELFFGEGSRLTVL.

This clone is labeled medium-sized. This chain joins TRBV6-2 or TRBV6-3 and TRBJ2-7, with D perhaps matching TRBD1 (5 bases). CDR1 and CDR2 from the germline V gene are MNHEY and SVGEGT. V was pared by 0 bases and J by 6 bases, with 6 bases between. CDR3 size: 12 residues. The CDR3 region has the DNA TGTGCCAGCAGTTACTCGCAGGGCGAGCAGTACTTC. Residues: CASSYSQGEQYF.

This clone has a single count. The chain carries TRBV2 and TRBJ1-5; 9 nucleotides line up with TRBD1. The CDR3 has 13 residues. Trimming at V came to 7 bases and at J to 9 bases, leaving 7 bases not matched to a gene. CDR1 and CDR2 from the germline V gene are SNHLY and FYNNEI. The CDR3: CASNPGQGPPQHF. In DNA form, the CDR3 reads TGTGCCAGCAACCCGGGACAGGGTCCGCCCCAGCATTTT.

The CDR3, as DNA: TGTGCCAGCAGCATACGTCCGGAGCGTGAAAAACTGTTTTTT. It encodes CASSIRPEREKLFF. The chain is built from TRBV7-2 and TRBJ1-4; the D is unclear. Germline CDR1 and CDR2: SGHTA and FQGNSA. This CDR3 contains 14 residues. Trimming took 5 bases from V and 7 from J, leaving 14 bases between them.

The rearrangement uses TRBV9 and TRBJ2-7, with D unresolved. This CDR3 has 14 amino acids. The germline V gene has CDR1 SGDLS and CDR2 YYNGEE. V was cut by 0 bases and J by 2 bases, with 9 bases left in between. In DNA form, the CDR3 reads TGTGCCAGCAGCGTAGTTGATGCGCCCTACGAGCAGTACTTC. Its protein is CASSVVDAPYEQYF.